The table lists the clone carrying this T cell receptor beta chain with many counts. The antigen is unknown. Over 18 months, lack of ophthalmopathy progression marked Graves' hyperthyroidism as stable. V dropped 3 bases and J dropped 5 bases, with 12 bases sitting between them. This CDR3 has 14 amino acids. Per the germline V gene, CDR1 is SGHTA and CDR2 is FQGNSA. Amplification of TCR beta CDR3 regions used RNA as the template. Initially, a first-round RT-PCR of the TCR CDR3 employed the HTBI primer set. In TCRdb, the multiplex PCR reads were re-called with MiXCR into one record per CDR3 protein. The sample lists 500,000 to 700,000 distinct CDR3 sequences, about a sixth occurring once. The sample originates from a study of T cells in Graves' hyperthyroidism and ophthalmopathy. Overall study findings and caveats: Most expanded thyroid clonotypes above 0.001 recurred in blood.

The rearrangement uses TRBV7-2 and TRBJ2-3; the D gene is possibly TRBD2 (6 bases). The TCR was taken from a woman between 18 and 29 years old with Graves' hyperthyroidism. Sequencing was carried out using blood. As DNA, the CDR3 is TGTGCCAGCAGCTTGGGCGGGACCGGAGATACGCAGTATTTT. Translated: CASSLGGTGDTQYF.